A single sample is the source of the 19 T cell receptor beta chains below, sequenced in a study of T-cell reconstitution after alpha-beta-depleted transplantation in children (dated by TCRdb to about 2016). The method behind the library was PCR. The sample was run on an Illumina HiSeq 2500. TCR library preparation used molecular barcoding, with unique molecular identifiers applied to normalize quantification of the TCRbeta repertoire. TCRdb reprocessed the public reads (quality trimming at Q25 with fastp, clone calling with MiXCR) and kept in-frame beta chains. CDR3 protein sequences are deduplicated, and each keeps its most common genes and DNA. The sample table contains 250,000 to 400,000 distinct CDR3 sequences; only one count was recorded for approximately 23% of them. The top ten clones comprise approximately 11% of the sample. The meaning of the sample's treatment or condition label: allogeneic hematopoietic cell transplantation with graft depleted of TCRalphabeta T cells and CD19 B cells.

The sequencing used PBMCs, mostly from graft donor cells, collected 180 days after TCRalphabeta/CD19-depleted stem cell transplant. The receptors were sampled from a male patient between 5 and 17 years old who had a stem cell transplant for acute lymphoblastic leukemia, so the T cells may come from the graft donor.

J is TRBJ2-1 and V is TRBV7-6, with D perhaps matching TRBD2 (6 bases). CDR3 length equals 15 residues. The germline V gene encodes CDR1 SGHVS and CDR2 FNYEAQ. The V gene lost 2 bases and the J gene lost 5 bases, with 13 bases spanning the gap. CDR3 sequence (DNA): TGTGCCAGCAGCTTAACCCTGGGACTCAACAATGAGCAGTTCTTC. It is translated as CASSLTLGLNNEQFF. The variable domain in full, with the rest retrieved from reference TRBV7-6 and TRBJ2-1, is GAGVSQSPRYKVTKRGQDVALRCDPISGHVSLYWYRQALGQGPEFLTYFNYEAQQDKSGLPNDRFSAERPEGSISTLTIQRTEQRDSAMYRCASSLTLGLNNEQFFGPGTRLTVL.

The rearrangement joins TRBV11-2 to TRBJ2-1; D gene uncertain. CDR3 length: 15 residues. CDR1 and CDR2 (germline): SGHAT, FQNNGV. Trimming left V 2 bases short and J 5 bases short, with 13 bases between. The CDR3 bases are TGTGCCAGCAGCTTAAGGGATGCTGGGAACAATGAGCAGTTCTTC. This sequence encodes CASSLRDAGNNEQFF. Filled out from reference TRBV11-2 and TRBJ2-1, the complete variable domain reads EAGVAQSPRYKIIEKRQSVAFWCNPISGHATLYWYQQILGQGPKLLIQFQNNGVVDDSQLPKDRFSAERLKGVDSTLKIQPAKLEDSAVYLCASSLRDAGNNEQFFGPGTRLTVL.

The chain joins TRBV14 to TRBJ2-7, with D possibly matching TRBD2 (5 bases). This CDR3 region has 15 residues. Germline V gene sequence: CDR1 SGHDN, CDR2 FVKESK. V was shortened by 3 bases and J by 5 bases, with 17 bases between the two germline ends. The CDR3 spells CASSHQLARSHEQYF. As DNA, the CDR3 is TGTGCCAGCAGCCATCAGCTAGCAAGGTCCCACGAGCAGTACTTC.

This chain uses TRBV5-1 with TRBJ1-6, with D maybe TRBD1 (6 bases). The ends were cut back, 3 bases at V and 9 bases at J, with 10 bases in the middle. There are 13 residues in the CDR3. CDR1 is SGHRS, CDR2 YFSETQ, per germline. The CDR3 here is CASSSYRASPLHF. The DNA of the CDR3 is TGCGCCAGCAGCTCTTACAGGGCTTCACCCCTCCACTTT.

This clonotype appeared a few times. CDR3 loop: CSAMQTTFLSNQPQHF. The DNA for the CDR3 is TGCAGTGCTATGCAGACGACTTTCCTTAGCAATCAGCCCCAGCATTTT. The rearrangement joins TRBV20-1 to TRBJ1-5; D uncertain. Germline loops: CDR1 DFQATT, CDR2 SNEGSKA (reference sequence). The length of the CDR3 is 16 residues. Trimming stripped 4 bases from V and 0 bases from J, with 16 bases between.

The chain carries TRBV10-2 and TRBJ2-3; no clear D. Germline V gene sequence: CDR1 WSHSY, CDR2 SAAADI. CDR3 length equals 10 residues. V was shortened by 8 bases and J by 4 bases, with 4 bases between the two germline ends. The CDR3 region has the DNA TGCGCCAGCGAATCAGATACGCAGTATTTT. This gives the protein CASESDTQYF.

V gene TRBV12-3 or TRBV12-4 combines with J gene TRBJ2-7; the D call may be TRBD1 or TRBD2 (6 bases each). Trimming cost V 6 bases and J 7 bases, with 16 bases left between them. The CDR3 runs 13 residues. As DNA, the CDR3 is TGTGCCAGCAGGGGGGGCCGCACGCGGGAGCAGTACTTC. As protein: CASRGGRTREQYF.

This clonotype turned up a few times. This chain connects TRBV20-1 to TRBJ2-7; 9 bases are shared with TRBD1. Germline trimming cut 6 bases from V and 4 bases from J; bases unmatched to any gene: 4. This CDR3 contains 12 residues. CDR1 is DFQATT, CDR2 SNEGSKA, per germline (reference sequence). The CDR3: CSAGGQGYEQYF. The CDR3, as DNA: TGCAGTGCGGGGGGACAGGGATACGAGCAGTACTTC.

The chain recombines TRBV5-5 with TRBJ2-6; D is unclear. With 0 bases removed from V and 0 bases from J, the gap between germline ends came to 13 bases. Germline-derived CDR1 and CDR2 are SGHKS and YYEKEE (reference sequence). This CDR3 spans 18 amino acids. CDR3 nucleotides: TGTGCCAGCAGCTTGGCCTCCATTTACAGCTCTGGGGCCAACGTCCTGACTTTC. It specifies CASSLASIYSSGANVLTF.

This clonotype was seen only a few times. The chain has TRBV29-1 and TRBJ2-4; D ambiguous. The V gene lost 1 base and the J gene lost 0 bases, with 7 bases spanning the gap. The CDR3 length is 14 residues. The V gene's germline CDR1 is SQVTM and CDR2 ANQGSEA. In DNA form, the CDR3 reads TGCAGCGTTGAAGGGGAACTAGCCAAAAACATTCAGTACTTC. It specifies CSVEGELAKNIQYF.

As to this clonotype: This is likely a read error, given that the CDR3 carries no conserved phenylalanine or tryptophan at its end. The rearrangement uses TRBV12-3 or TRBV12-4 and TRBJ1-2; maybe TRBD1 (6 bases). The CDR3 sequence is 13 residues long. The ends were cut back, 3 bases at V and 7 bases at J, with 12 bases in the middle. CDR3 region: CASSFWGRGGYTY. CDR3 DNA: TGTGCCAGCAGTTTTTGGGGGCGAGGTGGCTACACCTAC.

This clonotype was seen a few times. The rearrangement joins TRBV20-1 to TRBJ2-3; 7 bases are a match to TRBD2. Per germline, CDR1 DFQATT and CDR2 SNEGSKA (reference sequence). Losses at the gene ends were 2 bases for V and 5 bases for J; bases not matched to a gene: 10. The CDR3 has 15 amino acids. The CDR3 sequence is CSARNWGGREDTQYF. In DNA form, the CDR3 reads TGCAGTGCTAGAAATTGGGGCGGGAGAGAAGATACGCAGTATTTT.

This chain links TRBV20-1 with TRBJ2-7; TRBD2 is a possible D gene (7 bases). V lost 5 bases, J lost 6 bases, and 20 bases lay in between. This CDR3 spans 14 amino acids. CDR1 DFQATT and CDR2 SNEGSKA come from the germline V gene (reference sequence). This CDR3 is CSAPPAGANSEQYF. The DNA of the CDR3 is TGCAGTGCTCCCCCTGCGGGGGCTAACTCCGAGCAGTACTTC.

This clonotype has just a few counts. The chain links TRBV14 to TRBJ2-1; TRBD2 agrees at 12 bases. The V and J ends lost 5 bases and 7 bases, in that order; junction bases with no gene match: 6. CDR1 is SGHDN, CDR2 FVKESK, per germline. This CDR3 comprises 15 residues. The CDR3 DNA sequence: TGTGCCAGCAGCAAACGACTAGCGGGAGTTAATGAGCAGTTCTTC. It specifies CASSKRLAGVNEQFF. Together with reference TRBV14 and TRBJ2-1, the CDR3 gives the full variable domain: EAGVTQFPSHSVIEKGQTVTLRCDPISGHDNLYWYRRVMGKEIKFLLHFVKESKQDESGMPNNRFLAERTGGTYSTLKVQPAELEDSGVYFCASSKRLAGVNEQFFGPGTRLTVL.

The rearrangement uses TRBV29-1 and TRBJ2-5, with a tentative D call TRBD1 (5 bases). The V gene's germline CDR1 is SQVTM and CDR2 ANQGSEA. Between the trimmed V and J ends, which lost 7 bases and 1 base, there was a span of 7 bases. The CDR3 contains 11 residues. The CDR3 DNA reads TGCAGCGAGGGGATCCAAGAGACCCAGTACTTC. Its protein is CSEGIQETQYF. The full variable domain, rest sourced from reference TRBV29-1 and TRBJ2-5, is SAVISQKPSRDICQRGTSLTIQCQVDSQVTMMFWYRQQPGQSLTLIATANQGSEATYESGFVIDKFPISRPNLTFSTLTVSNMSPEDSSIYLCSEGIQETQYFGPGTRLLVL.

The chain employs TRBV4-1 and TRBJ2-7; D is perhaps TRBD1 or TRBD2 (5 bases each). CDR1 is MGHRA, CDR2 YSYEKL, per germline. This CDR3 has 14 amino acids. V was cut by 6 bases and J by 3 bases, with 15 bases left in between. CDR3 residues: CASSPGTHHYEQYF. CDR3 nucleotide sequence: TGCGCCAGCAGTCCCGGGACGCATCACTACGAGCAGTACTTC.

This clonotype was detected many times. The chain is built from TRBV20-1 and TRBJ2-1, with 8 positions matching TRBD2. The CDR3 sequence is 15 residues long. After removal of 3 bases from V and 3 bases from J, the junction contained 7 bases not matched to a gene. Germline CDR1 and CDR2: DFQATT and SNEGSKA (reference sequence). CDR3 loop: CSASRGGNHYNEQFF. As DNA, the CDR3 is TGCAGTGCTAGTCGGGGGGGAAACCACTACAATGAGCAGTTCTTC.

This clonotype was recorded at least ten times. The chain carries TRBV5-8 and TRBJ2-1, with D maybe TRBD2 (6 bases). This CDR3 is 15 amino acids long. Germline CDR1 and CDR2: SGHTS and YDEGEE. Trimming cost V 5 bases and J 3 bases, with 15 bases left between them. The CDR3 nucleotides are TGTGCCAGCAGTCGCGGACTAAATTACTACAATGAGCAGTTCTTC. Protein sequence: CASSRGLNYYNEQFF.

This clonotype was counted only a few times. V usage is TRBV7-9 and J usage is TRBJ2-5; D not certain. Trimming cost V 2 bases and J 4 bases, with 20 bases left between them. Germline CDR1 and CDR2: SEHNR and FQNEAQ (reference sequence). CDR3 length equals 17 residues. The chain's CDR3 is CASSLLGKRRWRETQYF. Written as DNA, the CDR3 is TGTGCCAGCAGCTTACTTGGCAAACGGAGATGGAGAGAGACCCAGTACTTC. The full variable domain, its missing parts supplied by reference TRBV7-9 and TRBJ2-5, is DTGVSQNPRHKITKRGQNVTFRCDPISEHNRLYWYRQTLGQGPEFLTYFQNEAQLEKSRLLSDRFSAERPKGSFSTLEIQRTEQGDSAMYLCASSLLGKRRWRETQYFGPGTRLLVL.